This T cell receptor beta chain was observed in a study of shared clonotypes between healthy human individuals. Notes on the study in general: Sharing across a few donors was seen in 4% to 6.5% of naive CD4 clonotypes.

Trimming stripped 6 bases from V and 7 bases from J, with 15 bases between. This CDR3 spans 13 amino acids. Germline CDR1 and CDR2: MNHEY and SVGAGI. As regards this clone: Antigen specificity is unknown.

The assay ran at deep level. The DNA input per sorted-subset replicate PCR was roughly 0.2 ug, corresponding to some 30,000 T cell genomes. Using immunoSEQ multiplex PCR, the repertoire was profiled, and TCRdb retains in-frame clones only, with some absent. This sample carries a few million clones, approximately 93% of them seen once, and the ten largest clones take 0.39%. The chain uses TRBV6-5 and TRBJ1-1; no clear D gene. The sequencing input was naive CD4+ T cells from PBMCs. Subset in this sample: CD45RA+ positively selected. This TCR came from a man between 18 and 29 years old in good health. Some clones in this sample may be carry-over from other donors' samples. The CDR3 region has the DNA TGTGCCAGCAGCGGAGCTCGGGCGGTTGAAGCTTTCTTT. As protein: CASSGARAVEAFF.